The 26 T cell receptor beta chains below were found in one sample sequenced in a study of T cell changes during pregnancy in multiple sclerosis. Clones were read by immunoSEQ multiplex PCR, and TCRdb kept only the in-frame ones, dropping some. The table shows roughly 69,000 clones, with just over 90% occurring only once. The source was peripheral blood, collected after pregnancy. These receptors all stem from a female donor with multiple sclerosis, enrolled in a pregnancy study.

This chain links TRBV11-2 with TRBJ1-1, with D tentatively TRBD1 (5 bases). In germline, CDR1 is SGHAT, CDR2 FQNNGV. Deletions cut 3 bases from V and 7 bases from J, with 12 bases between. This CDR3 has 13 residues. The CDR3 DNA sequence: TGTGCCAGCAGCTTGGGGGGAACGGGTGAAGCTTTCTTT. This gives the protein CASSLGGTGEAFF.

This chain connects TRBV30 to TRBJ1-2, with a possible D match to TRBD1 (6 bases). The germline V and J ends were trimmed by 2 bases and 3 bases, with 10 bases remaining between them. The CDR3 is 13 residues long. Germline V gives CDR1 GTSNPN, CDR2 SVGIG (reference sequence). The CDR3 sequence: CAWSMGAHYGYTF. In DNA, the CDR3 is TGTGCCTGGAGTATGGGGGCCCACTATGGCTACACCTTC.

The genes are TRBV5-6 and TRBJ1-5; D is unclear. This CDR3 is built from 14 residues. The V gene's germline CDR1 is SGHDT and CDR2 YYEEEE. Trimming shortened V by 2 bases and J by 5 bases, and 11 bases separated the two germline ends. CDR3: CASSLAPGHQPQHF. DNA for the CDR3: TGTGCCAGCAGCTTAGCTCCGGGTCATCAGCCCCAGCATTTT.

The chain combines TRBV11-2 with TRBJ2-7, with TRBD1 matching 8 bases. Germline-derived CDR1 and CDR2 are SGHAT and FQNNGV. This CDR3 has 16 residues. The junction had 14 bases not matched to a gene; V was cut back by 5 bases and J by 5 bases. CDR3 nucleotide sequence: TGTGCCAGCAGCGAGGGGCCCGGGACAGGAATCCACGAGCAGTACTTC. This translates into CASSEGPGTGIHEQYF.

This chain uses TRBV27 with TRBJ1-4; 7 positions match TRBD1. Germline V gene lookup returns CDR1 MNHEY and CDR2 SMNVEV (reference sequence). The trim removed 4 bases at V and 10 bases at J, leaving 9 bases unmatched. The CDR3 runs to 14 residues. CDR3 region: CASSSTGPWGKLFF. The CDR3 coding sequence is TGTGCCAGCAGTTCGACAGGGCCATGGGGAAAACTGTTTTTT.

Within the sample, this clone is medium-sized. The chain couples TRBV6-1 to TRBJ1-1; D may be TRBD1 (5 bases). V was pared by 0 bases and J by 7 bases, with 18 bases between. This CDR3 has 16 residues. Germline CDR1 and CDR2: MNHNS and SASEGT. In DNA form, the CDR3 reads TGTGCCAGCAGTGAAGCCGTAGGGGCGCAAGGGGATGAAGCTTTCTTT. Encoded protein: CASSEAVGAQGDEAFF.

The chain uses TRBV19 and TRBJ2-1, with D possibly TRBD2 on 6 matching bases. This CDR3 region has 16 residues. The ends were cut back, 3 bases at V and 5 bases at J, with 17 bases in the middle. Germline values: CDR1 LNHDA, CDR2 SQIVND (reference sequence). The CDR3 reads CASSISLAGGDNEQFF. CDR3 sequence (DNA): TGTGCCAGTAGTATCTCACTAGCCGGAGGGGACAATGAGCAGTTCTTC.

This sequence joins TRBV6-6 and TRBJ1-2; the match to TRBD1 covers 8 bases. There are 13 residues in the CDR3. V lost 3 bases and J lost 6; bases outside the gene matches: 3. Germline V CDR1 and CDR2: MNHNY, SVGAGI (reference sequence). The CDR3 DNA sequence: TGTGCCAGCAGTTATTCAGGGGGCGATGGCTACACCTTC. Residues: CASSYSGGDGYTF.

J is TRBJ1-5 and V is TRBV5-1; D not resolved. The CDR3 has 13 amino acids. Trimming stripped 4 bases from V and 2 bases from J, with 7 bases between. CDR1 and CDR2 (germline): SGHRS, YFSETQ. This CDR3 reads CASSPEGNQPQHF. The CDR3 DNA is TGCGCCAGCAGCCCCGAGGGCAATCAGCCCCAGCATTTT. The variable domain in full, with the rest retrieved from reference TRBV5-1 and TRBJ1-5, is KAGVTQTPRYLIKTRGQQVTLSCSPISGHRSVSWYQQTPGQGLQFLFEYFSETQRNKGNFPGRFSGRQFSNSRSEMNVSTLELGDSALYLCASSPEGNQPQHFGDGTRLSIL.

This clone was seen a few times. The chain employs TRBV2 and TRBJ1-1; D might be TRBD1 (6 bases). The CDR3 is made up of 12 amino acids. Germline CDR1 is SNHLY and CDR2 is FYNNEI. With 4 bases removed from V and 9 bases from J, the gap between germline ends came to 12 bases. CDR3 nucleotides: TGTGCCAGCAGTGTGGGGGGGCAGAAAGCTTTCTTT. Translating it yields CASSVGGQKAFF.

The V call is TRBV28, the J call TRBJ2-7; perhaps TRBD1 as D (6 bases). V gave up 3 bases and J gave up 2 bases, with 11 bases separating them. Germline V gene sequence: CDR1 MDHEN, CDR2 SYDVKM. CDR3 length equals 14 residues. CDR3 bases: TGTGCCAGCAGTTTTATGGGGGACACCTACGAGCAGTACTTC. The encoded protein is CASSFMGDTYEQYF.

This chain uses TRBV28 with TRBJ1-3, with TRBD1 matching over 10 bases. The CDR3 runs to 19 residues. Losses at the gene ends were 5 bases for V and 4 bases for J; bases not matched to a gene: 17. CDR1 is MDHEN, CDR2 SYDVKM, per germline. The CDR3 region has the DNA TGTGCCAGCAGTCCCTGGGGGTGGGGACAGGGGACGGGAGGAAACACCATATATTTT. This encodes CASSPWGWGQGTGGNTIYF.

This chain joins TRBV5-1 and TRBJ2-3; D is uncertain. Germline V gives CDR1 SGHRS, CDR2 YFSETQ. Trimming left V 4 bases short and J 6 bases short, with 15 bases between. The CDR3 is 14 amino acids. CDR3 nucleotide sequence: TGCGCCAGCAGCCTGTACAGCCCCGTGGATACGCAGTATTTT. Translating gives CASSLYSPVDTQYF.

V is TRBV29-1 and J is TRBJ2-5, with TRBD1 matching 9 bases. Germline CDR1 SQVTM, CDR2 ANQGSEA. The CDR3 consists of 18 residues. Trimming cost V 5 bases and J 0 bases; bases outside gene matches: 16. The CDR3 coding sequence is TGCAGCGTTAAATCCGGGACAGGGTTGGGGAGGTACCAAGAGACCCAGTACTTC. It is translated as CSVKSGTGLGRYQETQYF.

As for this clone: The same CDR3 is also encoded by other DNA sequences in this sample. The CDR3 here is CASRGGGEETQYF. The CDR3, as DNA: TGTGCCAGCCGAGGCGGGGGGGAAGAGACCCAGTACTTC. V is TRBV28 and J is TRBJ2-5, with 9 nucleotides matching TRBD2. CDR1 is MDHEN and CDR2 is SYDVKM in the germline V gene. With V trimmed by 8 bases and J by 3 bases, 4 bases remained unmatched. This CDR3 region has 13 residues.

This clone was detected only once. The CDR3, as DNA: TGTGCCAGCAGCTTGTTTCTATGGGCCACCGGGGAGCTGTTTTTT. This translates into CASSLFLWATGELFF. The rearrangement joins TRBV5-6 to TRBJ2-2, with D unclear. Trimming removed 1 base from V and 4 bases from J, with 11 bases in between. The CDR3 runs to 15 residues. From germline, CDR1 is SGHDT and CDR2 YYEEEE.

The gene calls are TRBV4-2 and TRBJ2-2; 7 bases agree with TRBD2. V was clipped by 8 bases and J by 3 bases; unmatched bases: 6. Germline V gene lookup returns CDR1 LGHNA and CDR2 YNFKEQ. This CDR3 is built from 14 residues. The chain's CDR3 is CASRTSAYTGELFF. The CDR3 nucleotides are TGTGCCAGCCGAACTAGCGCATACACCGGGGAGCTGTTTTTT.

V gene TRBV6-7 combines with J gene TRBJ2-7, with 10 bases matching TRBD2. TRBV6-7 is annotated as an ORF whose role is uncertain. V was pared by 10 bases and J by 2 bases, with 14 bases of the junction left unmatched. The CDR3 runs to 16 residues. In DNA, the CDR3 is TGTGCCATGCTAAGCGGGAGGGCCTTCAGTGCCTACGAGCAGTACTTC. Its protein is CAMLSGRAFSAYEQYF.

The CDR3 region is CASSATGGLSYNEQFF. DNA for the CDR3: TGTGCCAGCAGCGCGACAGGGGGGCTCTCCTACAATGAGCAGTTCTTC. This chain joins TRBV9 and TRBJ2-1; TRBD1 agrees at 9 bases. This CDR3 region has 16 residues. Trimming took 3 bases from V and 0 from J; bases not matched to a gene: 4. Germline V gives CDR1 SGDLS, CDR2 YYNGEE.

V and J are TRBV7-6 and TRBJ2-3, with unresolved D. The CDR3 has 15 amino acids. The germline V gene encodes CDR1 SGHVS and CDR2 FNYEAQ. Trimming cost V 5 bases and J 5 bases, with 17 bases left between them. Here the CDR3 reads CASSQSLVFGDTQYF. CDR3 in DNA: TGTGCCAGCAGCCAGTCTCTGGTTTTTGGAGATACGCAGTATTTT.

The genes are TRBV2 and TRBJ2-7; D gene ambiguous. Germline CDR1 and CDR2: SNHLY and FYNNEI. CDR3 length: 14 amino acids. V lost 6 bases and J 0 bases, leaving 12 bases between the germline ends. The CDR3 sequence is CASRQHPSSYEQYF. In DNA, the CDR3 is TGTGCCAGCAGGCAGCACCCTAGCTCCTACGAGCAGTACTTC.

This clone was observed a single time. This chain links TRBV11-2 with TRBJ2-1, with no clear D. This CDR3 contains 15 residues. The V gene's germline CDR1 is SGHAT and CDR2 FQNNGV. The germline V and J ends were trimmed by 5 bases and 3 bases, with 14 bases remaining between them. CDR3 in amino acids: CASSPSYEFYNEQFF. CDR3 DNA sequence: TGTGCCAGCAGCCCAAGCTACGAATTCTACAATGAGCAGTTCTTC.

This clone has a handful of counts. This chain's CDR3 is CASSTGLAGVTDTQYF. CDR3 DNA: TGTGCCAGCTCAACAGGACTAGCGGGAGTCACAGATACGCAGTATTTT. The chain couples TRBV18 to TRBJ2-3; 13 bases align to TRBD2. This CDR3 is built from 16 residues. From germline, CDR1 is KGHSH and CDR2 LQKENI. The V segment lost 5 bases and the J segment 2 bases; nucleotides outside the gene matches: 4.

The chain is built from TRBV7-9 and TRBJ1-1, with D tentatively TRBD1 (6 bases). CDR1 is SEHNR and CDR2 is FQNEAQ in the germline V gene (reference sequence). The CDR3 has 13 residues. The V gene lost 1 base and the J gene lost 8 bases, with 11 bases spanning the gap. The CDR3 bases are TGTGCCAGCAGCTTAGATCCGGACAGAGAAGCTTTCTTT. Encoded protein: CASSLDPDREAFF. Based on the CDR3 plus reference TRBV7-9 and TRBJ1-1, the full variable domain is DTGVSQNPRHKITKRGQNVTFRCDPISEHNRLYWYRQTLGQGPEFLTYFQNEAQLEKSRLLSDRFSAERPKGSFSTLEIQRTEQGDSAMYLCASSLDPDREAFFGQGTRLTVV.

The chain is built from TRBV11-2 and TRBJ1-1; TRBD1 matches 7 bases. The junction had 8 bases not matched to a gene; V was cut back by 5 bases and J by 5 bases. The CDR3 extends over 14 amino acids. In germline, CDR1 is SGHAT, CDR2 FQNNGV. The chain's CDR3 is CASSGLRGRTEAFF. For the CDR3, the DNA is TGTGCCAGCAGCGGGTTAAGGGGGCGGACTGAAGCTTTCTTT.

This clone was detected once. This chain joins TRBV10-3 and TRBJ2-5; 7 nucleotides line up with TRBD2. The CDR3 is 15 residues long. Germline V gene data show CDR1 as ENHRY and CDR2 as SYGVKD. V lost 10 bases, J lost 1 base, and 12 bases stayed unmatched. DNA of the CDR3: TGTGCCACCCAGAAGGCAGCGGGGATCCAAGAGACCCAGTACTTC. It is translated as CATQKAAGIQETQYF.